Following are 15 T cell receptor beta chains from one sample sequenced in a study of OX40 agonist ivuxolimab in advanced cancers. The method was immunoSEQ multiplex PCR; TCRdb's version includes in-frame clones alone and lacks a portion of them. The repertoire consists of roughly 50,000 clones, with roughly 89% occurring once and the leading ten covering about a tenth. Specimen: CD4+ or CD8+ T cells sorted from blood, collected in a trial of the OX40 agonist ivuxolimab. The origin of the receptors is an adult with an advanced solid tumor such as melanoma, head and neck, liver or kidney cancer.

CDR3 sequence (DNA): TGCGCCAGCAGCTTGGACAGGGATTATACTGAAGCTTTCTTT. Translated, it gives CASSLDRDYTEAFF. The chain links TRBV5-1 to TRBJ1-1; D might be TRBD1 (6 bases). V was clipped by 0 bases and J by 5 bases, with 11 bases between them. The CDR3 loop spans 14 amino acids. Germline CDR1 is SGHRS and CDR2 is YFSETQ. Looking up the rest from reference TRBV5-1 and TRBJ1-1 gives the full variable domain: KAGVTQTPRYLIKTRGQQVTLSCSPISGHRSVSWYQQTPGQGLQFLFEYFSETQRNKGNFPGRFSGRQFSNSRSEMNVSTLELGDSALYLCASSLDRDYTEAFFGQGTRLTVV.

The chain carries TRBV6-1 and TRBJ2-5; D uncertain. Looked up from germline, CDR1 is MNHNS and CDR2 is SASEGT. Trimming took off 5 bases at V and 2 bases at J, with 15 bases between the two ends. The CDR3 totals 15 residues. CDR3 bases: TGTGCCAGCAGTCCAGTTGAGGCTAGTCAAGAGACCCAGTACTTC. Translating it yields CASSPVEASQETQYF.

The chain couples TRBV2 to TRBJ2-5; 10 nucleotides line up with TRBD2. The V and J ends lost 2 bases and 2 bases, in that order; junction bases with no gene match: 5. This CDR3 has 16 amino acids. CDR1 and CDR2 (germline): SNHLY, FYNNEI. CDR3: CASSEWLAGEQETQYF. CDR3 sequence (DNA): TGTGCCAGCAGTGAATGGCTAGCGGGGGAGCAAGAGACCCAGTACTTC.

The CDR3 here is CASSLAGGEVYF. Here the CDR3 DNA reads TGTGCCAGCAGCTTAGCAGGGGGCGAGGTTTACTTC. J is TRBJ2-5 and V is TRBV11-2; TRBD1 aligns across 8 bases. Germline CDR1 SGHAT, CDR2 FQNNGV. CDR3 size: 12 residues. Trimming removed 1 base from V and 14 bases from J; junction bases left unmatched: 6.

V gene TRBV5-5 combines with J gene TRBJ1-5; D remains ambiguous. This CDR3 contains 14 residues. V lost 4 bases, J lost 4 bases, and 12 bases lay in between. Germline CDR1 SGHKS, CDR2 YYEKEE (reference sequence). CDR3 DNA: TGTGCCAGCAGCGTCGAAGGGAGGAATCAGCCCCAGCATTTT. Translation: CASSVEGRNQPQHF. The whole variable domain, remainder taken from reference TRBV5-5 and TRBJ1-5, is DAGVTQSPTHLIKTRGQQVTLRCSPISGHKSVSWYQQVLGQGPQFIFQYYEKEERGRGNFPDRFSARQFPNYSSELNVNALLLGDSALYLCASSVEGRNQPQHFGDGTRLSIL.

The V call is TRBV29-1, the J call TRBJ2-3, with D tentatively TRBD2 (5 bases). Per germline, CDR1 SQVTM and CDR2 ANQGSEA. The ends were cut back, 4 bases at V and 6 bases at J, with 5 bases in the middle. The CDR3 spans 10 residues. DNA for the CDR3: TGCAGCGTTGGGGAGGATACGCAGTATTTT. Amino acids: CSVGEDTQYF.

The chain uses TRBV29-1 and TRBJ2-7; 7 bases are a match to TRBD1. The CDR3 sequence is 14 residues long. Germline-derived CDR1 and CDR2 are SQVTM and ANQGSEA. Trimming took 7 bases from V and 1 from J; bases not matched to a gene: 10. The CDR3 loop is CSAETGSESYEQYF. CDR3 DNA: TGCAGCGCCGAGACAGGGAGCGAGTCCTACGAGCAGTACTTC.

The rearrangement joins TRBV6-5 to TRBJ1-2; D is uncertain. The V gene lost 0 bases and the J gene lost 2 bases, with 10 bases spanning the gap. The CDR3 has 15 amino acids. CDR1 is MNHEY and CDR2 is SVGAGI in the germline V gene. The CDR3 region is CASSYSKAGNYGYTF. The CDR3 region has the DNA TGTGCCAGCAGTTACTCGAAGGCAGGAAACTATGGCTACACCTTC.

The J gene is TRBJ1-2, the V gene TRBV29-1; D perhaps matches TRBD1 (6 bases). CDR1 SQVTM and CDR2 ANQGSEA come from the germline V gene. The CDR3 has 13 residues. The germline V and J ends were trimmed by 7 bases and 3 bases, with 15 bases remaining between them. DNA of the CDR3: TGCAGCGCGCCGAGGGGACACGACTATGGCTACACCTTC. Translating gives CSAPRGHDYGYTF.

The chain uses TRBV9 and TRBJ2-3; D remains ambiguous. Trimming took 4 bases from V and 7 from J, leaving 10 bases between them. CDR1 and CDR2 (germline): SGDLS, YYNGEE. The CDR3 loop spans 12 amino acids. Here the CDR3 reads CASSSGPYTQYF. The CDR3, as DNA: TGTGCCAGCAGCTCTGGTCCCTATACGCAGTATTTT.

This sequence joins TRBV2 and TRBJ1-2, with D possibly TRBD1 on 5 matching bases. This CDR3 region has 13 residues. The germline CDR1 and CDR2 sequences are SNHLY and FYNNEI. V was trimmed by 7 bases and J by 4 bases, leaving 13 bases between them. The CDR3 DNA follows: TGTGCCAGCATCCACAGGATCTCCTATGGCTACACCTTC. It translates to CASIHRISYGYTF.

The chain joins TRBV10-2 to TRBJ2-5, with D perhaps TRBD1 (6 bases). Germline assignment: CDR1 WSHSY and CDR2 SAAADI. V lost 7 bases and J 2 bases, leaving 14 bases between the germline ends. The CDR3 loop spans 14 amino acids. The CDR3 protein is CASTLGQIQETQYF. CDR3 sequence (DNA): TGCGCCAGCACCCTCGGACAGATACAAGAGACCCAGTACTTC.

The V call is TRBV7-3, the J call TRBJ2-7; TRBD1 matches at 7 bases. Losses at the gene ends were 2 bases for V and 2 bases for J; bases not matched to a gene: 6. The CDR3 runs 15 residues. CDR1 is SGHTA, CDR2 FQGTGA, per germline. CDR3 residues: CASSLVQDRTYEQYF. The CDR3 region has the DNA TGTGCCAGCAGCTTAGTCCAGGACAGGACCTACGAGCAGTACTTC.

This rearrangement joins TRBV9 to TRBJ1-1, with unresolved D. This CDR3 spans 15 amino acids. V was cut by 3 bases and J by 1 base, with 13 bases left in between. The germline CDR1 and CDR2 sequences are SGDLS and YYNGEE. In nucleotides, the CDR3 is TGTGCCAGCAGCGAACGACAAGGAGCGAACACTGAAGCTTTCTTT. Translation: CASSERQGANTEAFF.

CDR3 sequence (DNA): TGTGCCAGCAGCTTAAGCGGGTCCCTTCTAGGTGAGCAGTTCTTC. It specifies CASSLSGSLLGEQFF. V usage is TRBV7-2 and J usage is TRBJ2-1; TRBD2 is a possible D gene (6 bases). V lost 2 bases and J 9 bases, leaving 17 bases between the germline ends. Germline values: CDR1 SGHTA, CDR2 FQGNSA. This CDR3 has 15 residues.